What follows are 4 T cell receptor beta chains derived from one specimen sequenced in a study of beta chain features in type 1 diabetes. Expressed TCRB transcripts got sequenced, as all isolated RNA was reverse transcribed. Libraries were prepared by immunoSEQ multiplex PCR; TCRdb keeps only in-frame clonotypes and omits some of them. The profile covers tens of thousands of clones, with 25% to 35% appearing a single time and 0.35% to 0.45% taken by the ten largest. Input material: stem cell memory CD4+ T cells from blood. All receptors derive from a woman under 30 in good health.

This sequence joins TRBV5-1 and TRBJ2-5; TRBD2 agrees at 10 bases. J lost 4 bases, V lost 1 base, and 7 bases had no gene match. This CDR3 region has 16 residues. Per the germline V gene, CDR1 is SGHRS and CDR2 is YFSETQ. CDR3 nucleotide sequence: TGCGCCAGCAGCTTGCGGGGACTAGCGCAAAGAGAGACCCAGTACTTC. Its translation: CASSLRGLAQRETQYF.

The table lists this clone with a few counts. The V gene is TRBV5-6, the J gene TRBJ1-4; weak D call: TRBD1 (5 bases). The germline CDR1 and CDR2 sequences are SGHDT and YYEEEE. The CDR3 has 14 amino acids. With 0 bases removed from V and 5 bases from J, the gap between germline ends came to 8 bases. CDR3 sequence: CASSLVTANEKLFF. The CDR3, as DNA: TGTGCCAGCAGCTTGGTGACAGCGAATGAAAAACTGTTTTTT.

In DNA form, the CDR3 reads TGTGCCAGCAGCTTTCATTCGGGCAGGGATACTGAAGCTTTCTTT. This translates into CASSFHSGRDTEAFF. This chain links TRBV7-9 with TRBJ1-1; perhaps TRBD1 as D (5 bases). V lost 3 bases to trimming and J lost 5 bases, with 16 bases between them. The CDR3 contains 15 residues. Germline V gene sequence: CDR1 SEHNR, CDR2 FQNEAQ (reference sequence).

V is TRBV5-4 and J is TRBJ1-1; 10 nucleotides align to TRBD1. V shed 4 bases and J 4 bases; nucleotides not matched to a gene: 10. Germline-derived CDR1 and CDR2 are SGHNT and YYREEE (reference sequence). The CDR3 contains 16 residues. The CDR3 loop is CASSLPGQGRTTEAFF. The CDR3 coding sequence is TGTGCCAGCAGCCTTCCGGGACAGGGGAGGACCACTGAAGCTTTCTTT.